The T cell receptor (beta chain) described here comes from a study of T-cell reconstitution after alpha-beta-depleted transplantation in children. Germline CDR1 is LGHNA and CDR2 is YSLEER. The CDR3 runs to 15 residues. Trimming removed 4 bases from V and 0 bases from J; junction bases left unmatched: 5. Findings and caveats of the study: In some patients, recipient T cells and intrathymic progenitors surviving conditioning explained high day-60 diversity. At around two months after transplant, the alpha-beta T cells were reportedly derived from several hundred expanded clones that came from non-depleted graft cells. A year had passed since transplant, and T-cell counts and diversity by then came mostly from newly produced T cells.

This clonotype was detected ten times or more. What it binds is not known. Preparation of the TCRbeta library used unique molecular identifiers. TCRdb used MiXCR to reprocess the PCR reads, holding one entry per CDR3 protein. The sample consists of around 270,000 distinct CDR3 sequences, roughly 7.8% of them appearing once. Sequenced material: peripheral blood, taken 360 days after TCRalphabeta/CD19-depleted stem cell transplant. This chain joins TRBV4-3 and TRBJ1-2; 7 nucleotides line up with TRBD1. This sequence was found in a female patient between 2 and 10 years old who had a stem cell transplant for Fanconi anemia, so the T cells may come from the graft donor. The CDR3 here is CASSRGTAPNYGYTF. The CDR3 DNA reads TGCGCCAGCAGCCGGGGGACAGCTCCTAACTATGGCTACACCTTC.